The 28 T cell receptor beta chains reported below all come from one sample, sequenced in a study of blood T cell repertoires in COVID-19. Here immunoSEQ multiplex PCR was the method, and the copy in TCRdb shows in-frame clones only, minus some. The repertoire holds 100,000 to 120,000 clones, around three quarters seen once, with 6.5% to 8.5% in the top ten. What was sequenced was peripheral blood. The receptors stem from a woman in her sixties with acute or convalescent COVID-19.

The chain uses TRBV14 and TRBJ2-4; 8 positions agree with TRBD1. The ends lost 0 bases at V and 4 bases at J; junction bases unmatched: 5. The germline V gene encodes CDR1 SGHDN and CDR2 FVKESK. This CDR3 is 16 amino acids long. Here the CDR3 reads CASSQDHRDRKNIQYF. CDR3 in DNA: TGTGCCAGCAGCCAAGACCACCGGGACAGGAAAAACATTCAGTACTTC.

This clone came up once. The chain recombines TRBV2 with TRBJ2-1, with 8 bases fitting TRBD2. There are 12 residues in the CDR3. V lost 5 bases to trimming and J lost 12 bases; unmatched junction nucleotides: 6. Germline V gene data show CDR1 as SNHLY and CDR2 as FYNNEI. Written as DNA, the CDR3 is TGTGCCAGCAGTTCGACACTAGCGGCGCAGTTCTTC. Its protein product is CASSSTLAAQFF.

In regard to this clone: A read error may produce the germline difference seen at one junction end. The chain links TRBV2 to TRBJ1-2; TRBD1 agrees at 7 bases. The CDR3 sequence is 13 residues long. From germline, CDR1 is SNHLY and CDR2 FYNNEI. CDR3 residues: CASREDRVGGYTF. The CDR3 DNA is TGTGCCAGCAGGGAAGACAGGGTTGGTGGCTACACCTTC.

This clone was recorded at least ten times. The V gene is TRBV6-1, the J gene TRBJ1-2; D is undetermined. V shed 2 bases and J shed 4 bases, with 8 bases lying between them. Germline-derived CDR1 and CDR2 are MNHNS and SASEGT. The CDR3 contains 13 residues. The CDR3 nucleotides read TGTGCCAGCAGTGAACACAGTTCCTATGGCTACACCTTC. Amino acids: CASSEHSSYGYTF.

CDR3 DNA: TGTGCCAGCAGCTTAGAGAGACAAGGGGGTGGCTACACCTTC. It yields the protein CASSLERQGGGYTF. This chain joins TRBV11-2 and TRBJ1-2; D may be TRBD1 (6 bases). CDR3 length: 14 amino acids. The V end was cut by 0 bases, the J end by 7 bases, with 12 bases between. Germline CDR1 and CDR2: SGHAT and FQNNGV.

The rearrangement links TRBV30 to TRBJ1-2, with D unresolved. The V end was cut by 3 bases, the J end by 6 bases, with 17 bases between. CDR3 length: 14 amino acids. The germline V gene encodes CDR1 GTSNPN and CDR2 SVGIG (reference sequence). The CDR3 is CAWSLLSPGDGYTF. In DNA form, the CDR3 reads TGTGCCTGGAGCCTCCTCAGTCCAGGCGATGGCTACACCTTC.

The chain uses TRBV4-1 and TRBJ2-7, with 11 nucleotides matching TRBD1. Germline V gives CDR1 MGHRA, CDR2 YSYEKL. This CDR3 has 16 residues. The ends lost 3 bases at V and 3 bases at J; junction bases unmatched: 7. The CDR3 is CASSHPSGTGGYEQYF. DNA for the CDR3: TGCGCCAGCAGCCACCCGAGTGGGACAGGGGGCTACGAGCAGTACTTC.

The gene calls are TRBV5-4 and TRBJ2-3, with D possibly TRBD1 on 5 matching bases. V gave up 0 bases and J gave up 7 bases, with 18 bases separating them. This CDR3 is built from 16 residues. Germline loops: CDR1 SGHNT, CDR2 YYREEE (reference sequence). In DNA, the CDR3 is TGTGCCAGCAGCTTGGATCGGCAGGGTCTGTCATATACGCAGTATTTT. Translation gives CASSLDRQGLSYTQYF.

The chain uses TRBV5-1 and TRBJ2-3; D is undetermined. V lost 2 bases and J 2 bases, leaving 12 bases between the germline ends. The length of the CDR3 is 15 residues. Germline CDR1 is SGHRS and CDR2 is YFSETQ. CDR3 sequence: CASSLSRTPTDTQYF. Here the CDR3 DNA reads TGCGCCAGCAGCTTATCACGTACACCCACAGATACGCAGTATTTT.

This clone was recorded a few times. J is TRBJ2-7 and V is TRBV3-1 (or the pseudogene TRBV3-2), with 9 bases identical to TRBD2. Unmatched junction bases numbered 12, after V lost 5 bases and J lost 1 base. CDR3 length: 17 residues. CDR1 and CDR2 from the germline V gene are LGHDT and YNNKEL (reference sequence). CDR3 DNA: TGTGCCAGCAGCGGCCGGTCCCCTAGCGGGGCTTCCTACGAGCAGTACTTC. This codes for CASSGRSPSGASYEQYF.

V and J are TRBV6-2 or TRBV6-3 and TRBJ1-5, with a possible D match to TRBD1 (6 bases). Trimming pared 5 bases from V and 7 bases from J, leaving 21 bases between. This CDR3 region has 16 residues. Germline V gene lookup returns CDR1 MNHEY and CDR2 SVGEGT. DNA for the CDR3: TGTGCCAGCAGTCGGATCCTACAGGGTTCAGGGCAGCCCCAGCATTTT. This sequence encodes CASSRILQGSGQPQHF.

The chain employs TRBV29-1 and TRBJ2-3, with D possibly being TRBD1 (5 bases). The V gene's germline CDR1 is SQVTM and CDR2 ANQGSEA. The CDR3 extends over 14 amino acids. Trimming took off 6 bases at V and 0 bases at J, with 13 bases between the two ends. The CDR3 bases are TGCAGCGTGCCCAAAACAGGCAGCACAGATACGCAGTATTTT. It is translated as CSVPKTGSTDTQYF.

The chain employs TRBV6-2 or TRBV6-3 and TRBJ1-2; the D gene is possibly TRBD1 (6 bases). The CDR3 is 14 residues long. CDR1 is MNHEY and CDR2 is SVGEGT in the germline V gene. V lost 5 bases to trimming and J lost 1 base, with 11 bases between them. CDR3 sequence (DNA): TGTGCCAGCAGTGGGACATTTGGTAACTATGGCTACACCTTC. Its protein is CASSGTFGNYGYTF.

V usage is TRBV28 and J usage is TRBJ1-4; D is perhaps TRBD1 (6 bases). Trimming cost V 4 bases and J 8 bases, with 20 bases left between them. Germline V gives CDR1 MDHEN, CDR2 SYDVKM. This CDR3 spans 16 amino acids. The DNA of the CDR3 is TGTGCCAGCAGTTCGACCGGGGGGGGCGAAGAGGAAAAACTGTTTTTT. Its translation: CASSSTGGGEEEKLFF.

In this sample, this clone turned up many times. The chain combines TRBV19 with TRBJ2-7; possibly TRBD2 for D (6 bases). The CDR3 is 13 amino acids. Germline V gene data show CDR1 as LNHDA and CDR2 as SQIVND (reference sequence). V shed 1 base and J shed 4 bases, with 8 bases lying between them. This chain's CDR3 is CASSIGLVYEQYF. CDR3 DNA: TGTGCCAGTAGTATAGGACTAGTTTACGAGCAGTACTTC.

The chain recombines TRBV14 with TRBJ1-3; D gene uncertain. The V end was cut by 4 bases, the J end by 4 bases, with 14 bases between. CDR1 is SGHDN and CDR2 is FVKESK in the germline V gene. This CDR3 has 15 amino acids. The CDR3 region has the DNA TGTGCCAGCAGCCGGAGGGATATTCGAGGAAACACCATATATTTT. This gives the protein CASSRRDIRGNTIYF.

In this sample, this clone turned up a few times. J is TRBJ1-1 and V is TRBV30, with D tentatively TRBD1 (6 bases). From germline, CDR1 is GTSNPN and CDR2 SVGIG (reference sequence). The germline V and J ends were trimmed by 5 bases and 1 base, with 11 bases remaining between them. The CDR3 extends over 13 amino acids. In nucleotides, the CDR3 is TGTGCCTGGGCTGGACAGACGAACACTGAAGCTTTCTTT. It encodes CAWAGQTNTEAFF.

The rearrangement links TRBV6-5 to TRBJ1-2, with 8 bases lining up with TRBD1. Germline CDR1 MNHEY, CDR2 SVGAGI. Unmatched junction bases numbered 10, after V lost 2 bases and J lost 5 bases. The CDR3 has 16 residues. The CDR3 reads CASSYEPGQALYGYTF. The CDR3 DNA sequence: TGTGCCAGCAGTTACGAGCCGGGACAGGCTTTGTATGGCTACACCTTC.

This rearrangement joins TRBV2 to TRBJ1-4; 8 bases map to TRBD1. The CDR3 is 15 amino acids. The V gene end was trimmed by 5 bases and the J gene end by 0 bases; junction bases not matched to a gene: 2. Germline CDR1 and CDR2: SNHLY and FYNNEI. The CDR3 sequence: CASSQQGATNEKLFF. The CDR3 DNA reads as TGTGCCAGCAGTCAACAGGGGGCAACTAATGAAAAACTGTTTTTT.

CDR3 amino acids: CASSFTSLGVSHEQYF. The CDR3 DNA follows: TGTGCCAGTAGTTTCACGTCTTTAGGGGTGAGTCACGAGCAGTACTTC. The rearrangement links TRBV19 to TRBJ2-7, with D possibly TRBD1 on 5 matching bases. The CDR3 spans 16 residues. Germline CDR1 reads LNHDA; CDR2 reads SQIVND (reference sequence). V lost 5 bases to trimming and J lost 5 bases, with 22 bases between them. Complete variable domain (other parts from reference TRBV19 and TRBJ2-7): DGGITQSPKYLFRKEGQNVTLSCEQNLNHDAMYWYRQDPGQGLRLIYYSQIVNDFQKGDIAEGYSVSREKKESFPLTVTSAQKNPTAFYLCASSFTSLGVSHEQYFGPGTRLTVT.

This clone has just one count. The chain has TRBV28 and TRBJ2-7; D may be TRBD1 (7 bases). V lost 0 bases, J lost 1 base, and 13 bases lay in between. Per germline, CDR1 MDHEN and CDR2 SYDVKM. The CDR3 has 16 amino acids. The CDR3 reads CASSLWEGQRSYEQYF. In DNA form, the CDR3 reads TGTGCCAGCAGTTTATGGGAGGGACAGAGGTCCTACGAGCAGTACTTC.

The chain uses TRBV21-1 and TRBJ1-1. TRBV21-1 is a pseudogene locus. The CDR3 runs 15 residues. Written as DNA, the CDR3 is TGTGCCAGCAGCAAAGCAGTATCCGGGAACACTGAAGCTTTCTTT. Its protein product is CASSKAVSGNTEAFF.

V is TRBV2 and J is TRBJ1-2; 10 nucleotides match TRBD1. Germline V CDR1 and CDR2: SNHLY, FYNNEI. J gave up 8 bases and V 5 bases, and 5 bases lay outside the gene matches. CDR3 size: 13 residues. CDR3 residues: CASSSDRGQGYTF. The CDR3 DNA reads as TGTGCCAGCAGTTCCGACAGGGGGCAGGGCTACACCTTC.

This clone was counted between two and nine times. J is TRBJ1-2 and V is TRBV6-7; TRBD1 matches 7 bases. TRBV6-7 is recorded as an ORF, its role being uncertain. Trimming took 3 bases from V and 5 from J; bases not matched to a gene: 6. CDR3 length equals 14 residues. CDR3 coding DNA: TGTGCCAGCAGTTATAGAGGGGGCATATATGGCTACACCTTC. This sequence encodes CASSYRGGIYGYTF.

V gene TRBV18 combines with J gene TRBJ2-7, with TRBD1 matching over 7 bases. Germline lookup yields CDR1 KGHSH and CDR2 LQKENI. The CDR3 is 15 amino acids. The J segment lost 0 bases and the V segment lost 4 bases, leaving 6 bases of the junction unmatched. The DNA of the CDR3 is TGTGCCAGCTCACAGGGGGCTAGCCGCTCCTACGAGCAGTACTTC. The encoded protein is CASSQGASRSYEQYF.

This clone was recorded at least ten times. V gene TRBV6-5 combines with J gene TRBJ2-6, with D possibly matching TRBD1 (5 bases). Per germline, CDR1 MNHEY and CDR2 SVGAGI. Trimming removed 6 bases at V and 3 bases at J, with 9 bases between. The CDR3 sequence is 14 residues long. The CDR3 nucleotides read TGTGCCAGCAGCTCAGGGTTTGGGGCCAACGTCCTGACTTTC. Protein product: CASSSGFGANVLTF.

There are a few counts of this clone. The gene calls are TRBV6-6 and TRBJ2-7; TRBD1 agrees at 10 bases. The CDR3 has 17 residues. Losses at the gene ends were 5 bases for V and 6 bases for J; bases not matched to a gene: 16. Germline V gene data show CDR1 as MNHNY and CDR2 as SVGAGI (reference sequence). CDR3 in amino acids: CASSQAIPGQGSGEQYF. The CDR3, as DNA: TGTGCCAGCAGTCAGGCGATCCCGGGACAGGGGTCGGGCGAGCAGTACTTC.

The chain is built from TRBV7-2 and TRBJ1-4; perhaps TRBD1 as D (6 bases). V was shortened by 5 bases and J by 3 bases, with 13 bases between the two germline ends. Germline CDR1 reads SGHTA; CDR2 reads FQGNSA. There are 15 residues in the CDR3. CDR3 DNA sequence: TGTGCCAGCAGCCTCATGACAGGATCTAATGAAAAACTGTTTTTT. Translating it yields CASSLMTGSNEKLFF.